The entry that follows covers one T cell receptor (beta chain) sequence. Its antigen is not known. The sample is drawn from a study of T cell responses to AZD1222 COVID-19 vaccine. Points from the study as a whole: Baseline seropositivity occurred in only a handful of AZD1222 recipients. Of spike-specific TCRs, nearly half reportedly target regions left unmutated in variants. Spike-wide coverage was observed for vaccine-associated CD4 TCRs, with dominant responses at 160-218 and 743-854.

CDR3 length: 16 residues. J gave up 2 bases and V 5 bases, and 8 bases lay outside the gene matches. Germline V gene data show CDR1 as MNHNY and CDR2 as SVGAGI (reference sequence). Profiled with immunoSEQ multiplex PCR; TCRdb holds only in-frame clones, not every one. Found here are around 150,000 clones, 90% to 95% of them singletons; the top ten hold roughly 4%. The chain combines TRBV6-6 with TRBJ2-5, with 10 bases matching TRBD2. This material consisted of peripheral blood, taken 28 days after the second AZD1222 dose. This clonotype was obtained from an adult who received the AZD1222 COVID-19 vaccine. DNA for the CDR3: TGTGCCAGCAGTACCTCCCTAGCGGGGGTTCAAGAGACCCAGTACTTC. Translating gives CASSTSLAGVQETQYF.